This T cell receptor beta chain was found in a study of metastatic and nonmetastatic thyroid tumors. Study-wide context: Both malignant and benign thyroid patients supplied peripheral blood and tumor or nodule tissue samples, across which the repertoires of these patients were then compared.

Deletions cut 1 base from V and 8 bases from J, with 14 bases between. The CDR3 contains 15 residues. CDR1 and CDR2 (germline): MDHEN, SYDVKM. Study-level results: Relative to benign nodules, malignant thyroid tumors were reportedly characterized by significantly elevated TCR beta diversity in blood and tumor.

There are many counts of this clone. Antigen: not known. Treatment of any kind had been given to no patient before thyroid surgery. TCRdb re-processed the PCR reads through MiXCR. The sample has roughly 30,000 clones, 18% seen once; the top ten hold roughly 10%. The V gene is TRBV28, the J gene TRBJ1-4; TRBD1 might be the D (6 bases). Input material: blood. The TCR was taken from a female donor with papillary thyroid cancer or a benign thyroid nodule (not recorded which). Some clones in this sample may be carry-over from other donors' samples. CDR3 residues: CASSLLAGAGEKLFF. The CDR3 bases are TGTGCCAGCAGTTTATTGGCGGGGGCGGGAGAAAAACTGTTTTTT. Together with reference TRBV28 and TRBJ1-4, the CDR3 gives the full variable domain: DVKVTQSSRYLVKRTGEKVFLECVQDMDHENMFWYRQDPGLGLRLIYFSYDVKMKEKGDIPEGYSVSREKKERFSLILESASTNQTSMYLCASSLLAGAGEKLFFGSGTQLSVL.